These 12 T cell receptor beta chains share one sample of origin, sequenced in a study of blood T cell repertoires in COVID-19. TCRdb keeps only in-frame clones here, not all; method: immunoSEQ multiplex PCR. The table lists 200,000 to 250,000 clones, almost 90% of them singletons, with around 2.8% in the top ten. Specimen: peripheral blood. These receptors were collected from a woman aged 60 to 75 with acute or convalescent COVID-19.

This rearrangement joins TRBV5-6 to TRBJ2-7; D perhaps matches TRBD2 (6 bases). This CDR3 is built from 16 residues. The V end was cut by 4 bases, the J end by 1 base, with 18 bases between. CDR1 is SGHDT and CDR2 is YYEEEE in the germline V gene. The CDR3 is CASSSGRDFSSYEQYF. The CDR3 DNA reads TGTGCCAGCAGCAGTGGCCGGGACTTCTCATCCTACGAGCAGTACTTC.

The CDR3 sequence is CATSATGVKNEQFF. The CDR3 nucleotides read TGTGCCACCAGTGCGACAGGGGTTAAAAATGAGCAGTTCTTC. The chain has TRBV24-1 and TRBJ2-1; 8 bases fit TRBD1. This CDR3 is 14 amino acids long. Germline CDR1 reads KGHDR; CDR2 reads SFDVKD. The V segment lost 5 bases and the J segment 7 bases; nucleotides outside the gene matches: 6.

V gene TRBV2 combines with J gene TRBJ2-1, with D unclear. Germline CDR1 is SNHLY and CDR2 is FYNNEI. V lost 5 bases and J 5 bases, leaving 16 bases between the germline ends. CDR3 length equals 15 residues. CDR3 sequence (DNA): TGTGCCAGCAGTAACGTGGCCCTCGTAAACAATGAGCAGTTCTTC. It translates to CASSNVALVNNEQFF.

The chain couples TRBV27 to TRBJ1-4, with TRBD1 identical over 8 bases. J was trimmed by 8 bases and V by 3 bases; bases with no gene match: 5. The CDR3 is made up of 14 amino acids. Germline V gives CDR1 MNHEY, CDR2 SMNVEV (reference sequence). The CDR3 sequence is CASSLTGVGEKLFF. The DNA for the CDR3 is TGTGCCAGCAGTTTGACAGGGGTTGGGGAAAAACTGTTTTTT. The full variable domain, completed using reference TRBV27 and TRBJ1-4, is EAQVTQNPRYLITVTGKKLTVTCSQNMNHEYMSWYRQDPGLGLRQIYYSMNVEVTDKGDVPEGYKVSRKEKRNFPLILESPSPNQTSLYFCASSLTGVGEKLFFGSGTQLSVL.

This clone was picked up one time. J is TRBJ1-5 and V is TRBV5-1; perhaps TRBD1 as D (6 bases). This CDR3 has 14 residues. V gave up 4 bases and J gave up 9 bases, with 17 bases separating them. Germline CDR1 is SGHRS and CDR2 is YFSETQ. CDR3 protein: CASSPGAGGGPQHF. Here the CDR3 DNA reads TGCGCCAGCAGCCCGGGGGCCGGCGGGGGGCCCCAGCATTTT. Together with reference TRBV5-1 and TRBJ1-5, the CDR3 gives the full variable domain: KAGVTQTPRYLIKTRGQQVTLSCSPISGHRSVSWYQQTPGQGLQFLFEYFSETQRNKGNFPGRFSGRQFSNSRSEMNVSTLELGDSALYLCASSPGAGGGPQHFGDGTRLSIL.

CDR3 nucleotide sequence: TGTGCCAGCAGCCCTAGCGGGCGATCGGGGCAGTCGATCTATGGCTACACCTTC. It specifies CASSPSGRSGQSIYGYTF. The genes are TRBV7-8 and TRBJ1-2; the D gene is possibly TRBD1 (5 bases). Trimming pared 5 bases from V and 4 bases from J, leaving 26 bases between. The germline V gene has CDR1 SGHVS and CDR2 FQNEAQ. This CDR3 is 18 amino acids long.

This rearrangement joins TRBV3-1 (or the pseudogene TRBV3-2) to TRBJ1-6; a weak D match, TRBD1 (6 bases). The germline gives CDR1 LGHDT, CDR2 YNNKEL (reference sequence). Trimming pared 1 base from V and 3 bases from J, leaving 7 bases between. The CDR3 sequence is 15 residues long. CDR3 in DNA: TGTGCCAGCAGCCAAGGACAGGTCTATAATTCACCCCTCCACTTT. Amino acid sequence: CASSQGQVYNSPLHF.

This chain joins TRBV27 and TRBJ2-7, with 7 bases lining up with TRBD2. CDR1 is MNHEY and CDR2 is SMNVEV in the germline V gene (reference sequence). J gave up 2 bases and V 3 bases, and 7 bases lay outside the gene matches. CDR3 length: 15 amino acids. For the CDR3, the DNA is TGTGCCAGCAGTTTTCGGGTAGCGGGCCCCTACGAGCAGTACTTC. Protein product: CASSFRVAGPYEQYF.

V usage is TRBV19 and J usage is TRBJ2-2, with 13 bases fitting TRBD2. The V gene end was trimmed by 1 base and the J gene end by 0 bases; junction bases not matched to a gene: 2. From germline, CDR1 is LNHDA and CDR2 SQIVND (reference sequence). CDR3 length equals 18 residues. CDR3: CASSIGLAGGPNTGELFF. In nucleotides, the CDR3 is TGTGCCAGTAGTATAGGACTAGCGGGAGGCCCGAACACCGGGGAGCTGTTTTTT.

V and J are TRBV27 and TRBJ2-7; 9 nucleotides align to TRBD1. Trimming cost V 5 bases and J 3 bases; bases outside gene matches: 14. The germline V gene encodes CDR1 MNHEY and CDR2 SMNVEV (reference sequence). The CDR3 length is 17 residues. The CDR3 reads CASSLRNTGTGNYEQYF. The CDR3 bases are TGTGCCAGCAGTCTACGTAATACCGGGACAGGGAACTACGAGCAGTACTTC.

The chain employs TRBV11-3 and TRBJ2-5; no reliable D call. This CDR3 region has 14 residues. Germline loops: CDR1 SGHNT, CDR2 YENEEA. V was cut by 0 bases and J by 2 bases, with 7 bases left in between. CDR3 residues: CASSLDSGQETQYF. Written as DNA, the CDR3 is TGTGCCAGCAGCTTAGATTCAGGTCAAGAGACCCAGTACTTC.

This clone was seen just once. The chain is built from TRBV6-6 and TRBJ2-3; D gene ambiguous. Germline CDR1 is MNHNY and CDR2 is SVGAGI (reference sequence). Trimming left V 6 bases short and J 2 bases short, with 12 bases between. This CDR3 has 14 residues. Here the CDR3 reads CASRGPIYTDTQYF. CDR3 coding DNA: TGTGCCAGCAGGGGCCCAATCTACACAGATACGCAGTATTTT.